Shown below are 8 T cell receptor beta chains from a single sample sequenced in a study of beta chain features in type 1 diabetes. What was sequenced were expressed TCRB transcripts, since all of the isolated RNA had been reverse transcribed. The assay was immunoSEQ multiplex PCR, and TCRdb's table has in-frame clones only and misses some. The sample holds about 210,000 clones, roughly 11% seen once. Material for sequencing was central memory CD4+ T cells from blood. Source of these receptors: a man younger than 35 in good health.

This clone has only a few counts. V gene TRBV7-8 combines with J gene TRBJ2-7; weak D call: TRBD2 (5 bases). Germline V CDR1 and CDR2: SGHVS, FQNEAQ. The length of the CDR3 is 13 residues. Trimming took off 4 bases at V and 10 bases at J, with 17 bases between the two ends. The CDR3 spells CASSSDTLGGQYF. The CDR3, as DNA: TGTGCCAGCAGCTCCGATACCCTAGGAGGACAGTACTTC.

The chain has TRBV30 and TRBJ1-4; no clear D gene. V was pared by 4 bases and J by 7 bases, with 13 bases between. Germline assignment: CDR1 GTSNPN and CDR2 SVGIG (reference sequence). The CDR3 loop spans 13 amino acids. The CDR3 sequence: CAWMSERSEKLFF. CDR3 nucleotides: TGTGCCTGGATGTCGGAGAGGAGTGAAAAACTGTTTTTT.

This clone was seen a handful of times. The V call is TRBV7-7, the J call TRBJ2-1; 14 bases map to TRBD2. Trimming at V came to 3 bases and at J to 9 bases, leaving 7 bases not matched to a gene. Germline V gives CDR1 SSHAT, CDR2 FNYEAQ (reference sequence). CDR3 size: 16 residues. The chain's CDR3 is CASSFTGLAGAPEQFF. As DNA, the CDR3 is TGTGCCAGCAGCTTTACGGGACTAGCGGGAGCTCCTGAGCAGTTCTTC.

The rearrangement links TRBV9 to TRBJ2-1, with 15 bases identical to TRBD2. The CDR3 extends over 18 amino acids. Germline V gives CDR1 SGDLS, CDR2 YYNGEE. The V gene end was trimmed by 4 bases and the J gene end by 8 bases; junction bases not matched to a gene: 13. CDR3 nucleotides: TGTGCCAGCAGCCCCAACGCCGGGACTAGCGGGAGGATCGATGAGCAGTTCTTC. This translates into CASSPNAGTSGRIDEQFF.

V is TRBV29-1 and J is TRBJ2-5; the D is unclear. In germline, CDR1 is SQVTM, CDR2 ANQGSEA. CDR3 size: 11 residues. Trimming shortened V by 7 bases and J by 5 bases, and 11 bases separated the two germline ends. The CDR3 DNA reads TGCAGCGGCGGCCAAAGGGAGACCCAGTACTTC. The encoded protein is CSGGQRETQYF.

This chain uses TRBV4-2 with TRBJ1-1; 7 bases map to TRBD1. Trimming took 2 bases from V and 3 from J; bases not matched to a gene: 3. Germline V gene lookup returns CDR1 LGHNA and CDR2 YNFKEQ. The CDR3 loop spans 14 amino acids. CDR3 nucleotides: TGTGCCAGCAGCCAACGCGACAGGGACACTGAAGCTTTCTTT. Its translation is CASSQRDRDTEAFF.

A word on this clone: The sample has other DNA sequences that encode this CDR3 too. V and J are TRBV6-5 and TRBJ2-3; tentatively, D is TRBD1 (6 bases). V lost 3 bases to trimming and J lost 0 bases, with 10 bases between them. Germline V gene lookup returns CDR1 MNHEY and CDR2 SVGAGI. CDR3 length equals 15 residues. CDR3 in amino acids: CASSYGQGSTDTQYF. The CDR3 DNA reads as TGTGCCAGCAGTTATGGGCAGGGGAGCACAGATACGCAGTATTTT.

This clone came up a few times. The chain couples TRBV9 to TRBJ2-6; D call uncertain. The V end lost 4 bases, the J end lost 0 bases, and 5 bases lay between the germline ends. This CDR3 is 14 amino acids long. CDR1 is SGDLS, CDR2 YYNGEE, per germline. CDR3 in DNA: TGTGCCAGCAGCACCCACTCTGGGGCCAACGTCCTGACTTTC. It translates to CASSTHSGANVLTF.